What follows are 5 T cell receptor beta chains derived from one specimen sequenced in a study of blood T cell repertoires in COVID-19. Profiling relied on immunoSEQ multiplex PCR, and the TCRdb table lists in-frame clones only, not all of them. The sample lists under 65,000 clones; approximately 80% were seen once. Source material: peripheral blood. These receptors were obtained from a man aged 60-69 years with COVID-19, enrolled during active disease.

The chain combines TRBV3-1 (or the pseudogene TRBV3-2) with TRBJ1-2, with 7 bases matching TRBD1. The CDR3 covers 15 residues. Germline trimming cut 4 bases from V and 1 base from J; bases unmatched to any gene: 6. CDR1 and CDR2 from the germline V gene are LGHDT and YNNKEL (reference sequence). The chain's CDR3 is CASSLRGQINYGYTF. The CDR3 nucleotides read TGTGCCAGCAGCCTGAGGGGACAGATTAACTATGGCTACACCTTC.

The chain recombines TRBV9 with TRBJ2-5; tentatively, D is TRBD2 (6 bases). The V end lost 3 bases, the J end lost 4 bases, and 10 bases lay between the germline ends. The CDR3 has 13 residues. Germline V lookup: CDR1 SGDLS, CDR2 YYNGEE. For the CDR3, the DNA is TGTGCCAGCAGCGCAATGGGGGGAGAGACCCAGTACTTC. This translates into CASSAMGGETQYF.

The V gene is TRBV6-5, the J gene TRBJ2-7, with TRBD2 matching over 8 bases. V dropped 5 bases and J dropped 9; count of bases not matched to a gene: 6. This CDR3 contains 12 residues. The V gene's germline CDR1 is MNHEY and CDR2 SVGAGI. CDR3 in amino acids: CASSTRTSSQYF. DNA of the CDR3: TGTGCCAGCAGTACTCGGACTAGCTCGCAGTACTTC.

The table lists this clone with a few counts. The genes are TRBV19 and TRBJ1-1; 9 bases fit TRBD1. The CDR3 length is 14 residues. After removal of 7 bases from V and 2 bases from J, the junction contained 5 bases not matched to a gene. CDR1 and CDR2 from the germline V gene are LNHDA and SQIVND (reference sequence). The CDR3 spells CASTYRGLNTEAFF. The CDR3 DNA reads TGTGCCAGTACTTACAGGGGGCTTAACACTGAAGCTTTCTTT.

This chain links TRBV4-3 with TRBJ2-2; D remains unclear. The CDR3 runs 12 residues. The V gene's germline CDR1 is LGHNA and CDR2 YSLEER. Between the trimmed V and J ends, which lost 5 bases and 2 bases, there was a span of 3 bases. The CDR3 loop reads CASSLNTGELFF. DNA for the CDR3: TGCGCCAGCAGCTTAAACACCGGGGAGCTGTTTTTT.